The entry that follows covers one TCR beta chain sequence. Its target is unknown. The V end lost 3 bases, the J end lost 3 bases, and 11 bases lay between the germline ends. The CDR3 has 13 residues. CDR1 is SQVTM, CDR2 ANQGSEA, per germline. Libraries were prepared by immunoSEQ multiplex PCR; TCRdb keeps only in-frame clonotypes and omits some of them. The sample lists some 170,000 clones, about 89% occurring once. This entry comes from a study of T cell responses to AZD1222 COVID-19 vaccine. General study points: Two AZD1222 doses significantly raised spike-specific TCR breadth and depth over controls. Repertoire sampling occurred only after the peak T cell response.

The receptor was derived from an adult in good health. V gene TRBV29-1 combines with J gene TRBJ1-2, with unresolved D. Sequences were derived from peripheral blood, sampled on day 0 of AZD1222 vaccination. CDR3 sequence: CSVDSLAYYGYTF. CDR3 in DNA: TGCAGCGTTGATAGTTTAGCCTACTATGGCTACACCTTC.